One T cell receptor (beta chain) is described in this entry. Germline assignment: CDR1 SGHDN and CDR2 FVKESK. The V gene lost 2 bases and the J gene lost 5 bases, with 12 bases spanning the gap. The CDR3 sequence is 14 residues long. This sample was included in a study of cytomegalovirus exposure and HLA in healthy donors. PCR was performed using 60 Vbeta and 13 Jbeta primers. Some clones are missing from TCRdb's copy, which holds only in-frame ones; the method was immunoSEQ multiplex PCR. The sample carries some 170,000 clones, around four fifths recorded once. This chain uses TRBV14 with TRBJ2-5; a possible D gene is TRBD2 (6 bases). The source is a man in his late teens or twenties in good health and CMV-seropositive. The sequenced sample consisted of PBMCs. The CDR3 spells CASSQRGFGETQYF. CDR3 DNA sequence: TGTGCCAGCAGCCAACGGGGGTTCGGGGAGACCCAGTACTTC.